Shown below are 9 T cell receptor beta chains from a single sample sequenced in a study of early T cells in non-severe SARS-CoV-2 infection. Each CDR3 protein gets one entry after TCRdb re-called the 5' RACE reads with MiXCR. The sample contains some 56,000 distinct CDR3 sequences, roughly a tenth of which appear only once. The material sequenced was whole blood. The source of these receptors is an adult who was a healthcare worker with PCR-confirmed SARS-CoV-2 infection or an uninfected control (not recorded which).

Many counts were recorded for this clonotype. The chain joins TRBV20-1 to TRBJ1-2; 9 nucleotides agree with TRBD1. Germline values: CDR1 DFQATT, CDR2 SNEGSKA (reference sequence). The CDR3 is made up of 12 amino acids. The ends lost 5 bases at V and 4 bases at J; junction bases unmatched: 2. The CDR3 coding sequence is TGCAGTGCTTCGGACAGGGGCTATGGCTACACCTTC. This codes for CSASDRGYGYTF.

In its sample, this clonotype was seen a few times. The rearrangement joins TRBV28 to TRBJ1-1, with a tentative D call TRBD1 (6 bases). Per the germline V gene, CDR1 is MDHEN and CDR2 is SYDVKM. V was shortened by 3 bases and J by 4 bases, with 15 bases between the two germline ends. CDR3 length: 15 residues. The CDR3 is CASSFAGGAVTEAFF. As DNA, the CDR3 is TGTGCCAGCAGTTTTGCGGGGGGCGCAGTCACTGAAGCTTTCTTT.

The V call is TRBV4-2, the J call TRBJ1-1; TRBD1 is a possible D gene (5 bases). Deletions cut 3 bases from V and 8 bases from J, with 10 bases between. CDR1 and CDR2 (germline): LGHNA, YNFKEQ. The CDR3 sequence is 12 residues long. The CDR3 protein is CASSHPRGEAFF. In DNA form, the CDR3 reads TGTGCCAGCAGCCATCCCCGGGGCGAAGCTTTCTTT.

This clonotype has a count of ten or more. This chain uses TRBV7-3 with TRBJ2-3, with TRBD1 matching over 10 bases. Trimming removed 5 bases from V and 7 bases from J; junction bases left unmatched: 9. The germline CDR1 and CDR2 sequences are SGHTA and FQGTGA. The CDR3 is made up of 15 amino acids. The DNA of the CDR3 is TGTGCCAGCAGCCATGGGACAGGGGCCAGTAATACGCAGTATTTT. It is translated as CASSHGTGASNTQYF. Full variable domain (missing parts from reference TRBV7-3 and TRBJ2-3): GAGVSQTPSNKVTEKGKYVELRCDPISGHTALYWYRQSLGQGPEFLIYFQGTGAADDSGLPNDRFFAVRPEGSVSTLKIQRTERGDSAVYLCASSHGTGASNTQYFGPGTRLTVL.

This clonotype has a handful of counts. The chain recombines TRBV18 with TRBJ2-1; possibly TRBD2 for D (5 bases). The length of the CDR3 is 13 residues. Germline assignment: CDR1 KGHSH and CDR2 LQKENI. With 2 bases removed from V and 7 bases from J, the gap between germline ends came to 9 bases. The CDR3 DNA follows: TGTGCCAGCTCACCAATCCCGGGGAATGAGCAGTTCTTC. Translating it yields CASSPIPGNEQFF.

The J gene is TRBJ2-4, the V gene TRBV3-1; weak D call: TRBD1 (7 bases). The CDR3 runs 14 residues. V gave up 4 bases and J gave up 9 bases, with 16 bases separating them. Germline CDR1 and CDR2: LGHDT and YNNKEL (reference sequence). CDR3 nucleotides: TGTGCCAGCAGCCCCCGGGGGACAGAGGTCATTCAGTACTTC. Translation: CASSPRGTEVIQYF.

This clonotype was picked up many times. Here the CDR3 DNA reads TGCGCCAGCTTCGCGGGACTCACAGATACGCAGTATTTT. Translation: CASFAGLTDTQYF. This chain connects TRBV23-1 to TRBJ2-3, with a tentative D call TRBD2 (6 bases). TRBV23-1 is designated an ORF whose function remains uncertain. The V gene lost 8 bases and the J gene lost 2 bases, with 11 bases spanning the gap. This CDR3 has 13 amino acids.

This clonotype showed up many times. The chain has TRBV7-2 and TRBJ2-5; D possibly matches TRBD1 or TRBD2 (5 bases each). This CDR3 comprises 16 residues. Trimming removed 2 bases at V and 0 bases at J, with 13 bases between. Germline V gene lookup returns CDR1 SGHTA and CDR2 FQGNSA. The CDR3 DNA reads as TGTGCCAGCAGCTTAACAGGACGGCGGGACCAAGAGACCCAGTACTTC. It codes for CASSLTGRRDQETQYF.

This clonotype showed up many times. The rearrangement uses TRBV12-3 or TRBV12-4 and TRBJ2-2; 11 nucleotides align to TRBD2. This CDR3 has 16 amino acids. Unmatched junction bases numbered 4, after V lost 2 bases and J lost 5 bases. CDR3 in DNA: TGTGCCAGCAGTTTAAGACTAGCGGGATTTACCGGGGAGCTGTTTTTT. It specifies CASSLRLAGFTGELFF.